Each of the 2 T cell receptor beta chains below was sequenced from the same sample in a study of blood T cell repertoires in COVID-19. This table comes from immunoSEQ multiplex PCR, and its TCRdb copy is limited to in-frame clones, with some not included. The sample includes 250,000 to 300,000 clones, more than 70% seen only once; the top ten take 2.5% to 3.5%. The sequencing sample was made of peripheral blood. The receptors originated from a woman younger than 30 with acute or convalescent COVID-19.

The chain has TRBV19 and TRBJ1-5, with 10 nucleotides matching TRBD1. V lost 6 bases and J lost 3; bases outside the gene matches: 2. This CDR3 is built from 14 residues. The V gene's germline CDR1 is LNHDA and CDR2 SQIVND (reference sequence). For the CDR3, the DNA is TGTGCCAGTAGGGGGACAGGGGTCAATCAGCCCCAGCATTTT. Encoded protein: CASRGTGVNQPQHF.

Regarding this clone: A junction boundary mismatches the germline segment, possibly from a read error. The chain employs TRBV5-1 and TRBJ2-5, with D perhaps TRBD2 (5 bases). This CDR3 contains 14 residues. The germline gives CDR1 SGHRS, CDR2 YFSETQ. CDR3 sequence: CASSLAFSGETRYF. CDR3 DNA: TGCGCCAGCAGCTTGGCCTTTTCCGGGGAGACCCGGTACTTC.